This T cell receptor beta chain originates from a study of T cell changes during pregnancy in multiple sclerosis. The assay was immunoSEQ multiplex PCR, and TCRdb's table has in-frame clones only and misses some. This table has tens of thousands of clones, about 94% appearing once. Sequences were derived from CD4+ T cells from peripheral blood mononuclear cells, sampled after pregnancy. This sequence was found in a female donor with multiple sclerosis, enrolled in a pregnancy study.

CDR3 in amino acids: CASSLGQGPTEAFF. CDR3 nucleotide sequence: TGCGCCAGCAGCTTGGGACAGGGACCCACTGAAGCTTTCTTT. The chain employs TRBV5-1 and TRBJ1-1, with 7 bases matching TRBD1. The CDR3 is made up of 14 amino acids. The germline CDR1 and CDR2 sequences are SGHRS and YFSETQ. Trimming cost V 0 bases and J 4 bases; bases outside gene matches: 3. Variable domain in full (rest from reference TRBV5-1 and TRBJ1-1): KAGVTQTPRYLIKTRGQQVTLSCSPISGHRSVSWYQQTPGQGLQFLFEYFSETQRNKGNFPGRFSGRQFSNSRSEMNVSTLELGDSALYLCASSLGQGPTEAFFGQGTRLTVV.